A selection of T cell receptor beta chains follows, all from one sample in a study of response to subunit inactivated influenza vaccine. TCRdb recomputed calls from the RT-PCR reads with MiXCR, one row per CDR3 protein. The repertoire consists of some 570,000 distinct CDR3 sequences, with about 11% occurring once and the leading ten covering 8% to 13%. A further study also used this sample, focusing on T cells expressing NK-cell markers.

Specimen: PBMCs from blood, collected on the day of vaccination. All receptors derive from a man aged 50-60 years who received an inactivated influenza vaccine. Both conserved end residues are part of each CDR3. D genes are given only for firm matches. Rows give clone size only sometimes, using once, few, many, or a class for an expanded clone.

clone_size	j_call	v_call	d_call	cdr3_length	cdr3_aa	cdr3_nt
-	TRBJ1-1	TRBV4-3	-	17	CASSHEWSGTPNTEAFF	TGCGCCAGCAGCCACGAATGGTCCGGGACTCCGAACACTGAAGCTTTCTTT
few	TRBJ1-2	TRBV29-1	-	11	CSVGQSYGYTF	TGCAGCGTCGGACAGTCCTATGGCTACACCTTC
few	TRBJ2-1	TRBV5-1	TRBD1	15	CASSPGTGWSNEQFF	TGCGCCAGCAGCCCAGGGACAGGGTGGAGCAATGAGCAGTTCTTC
many	TRBJ2-1	TRBV5-1	-	12	CASSPGGNEQFF	TGCGCCAGCAGCCCCGGAGGTAATGAGCAGTTCTTC
many	TRBJ2-7	TRBV7-6	TRBD2	16	CASSSSPTSGYYEQYF	TGTGCCAGCAGCTCTTCCCCGACTAGCGGGTATTACGAGCAGTACTTC
-	TRBJ2-1	TRBV19	TRBD1	16	CASNPTGTGLYNEQFF	TGTGCCAGTAACCCAACCGGGACAGGCCTCTACAATGAGCAGTTCTTC
-	TRBJ2-3	TRBV6-5	-	14	CASRDSTGGDTQYF	TGTGCCAGCAGGGACTCAACCGGGGGAGATACGCAGTATTTT
many	TRBJ2-3	TRBV5-6	-	11	CASSKGDTQYF	TGTGCCAGCAGCAAGGGAGATACGCAGTATTTT
-	TRBJ2-1	TRBV11-1	TRBD2	20	CASSSAWTSGGESSYNEQFF	TGTGCCAGCAGCTCCGCCTGGACTAGCGGGGGGGAGAGCTCCTACAATGAGCAGTTCTTC
few	TRBJ2-1	TRBV12-3/TRBV12-4	-	13	CASSPTSSGEQFF	TGTGCCAGCAGCCCTACTAGTTCTGGTGAGCAGTTCTTC
many	TRBJ2-7	TRBV9	TRBD1	14	CASSAGQGNYEQYF	TGTGCCAGCAGCGCCGGACAGGGGAACTACGAGCAGTACTTC
many	TRBJ2-1	TRBV12-3/TRBV12-4	-	13	CAITTSPSNEQFF	TGTGCCATCACGACGAGTCCCTCAAATGAGCAGTTCTTC
few	TRBJ2-1	TRBV5-1	-	15	CASSNGESSYNEQFF	TGCGCCAGCAGCAACGGGGAAAGCTCCTACAATGAGCAGTTCTTC
-	TRBJ2-5	TRBV9	TRBD1	15	CASSLNWDSQETQYF	TGTGCCAGCAGCCTAAACTGGGACAGCCAAGAGACCCAGTACTTC
-	TRBJ2-1	TRBV5-1	-	16	CASSLEQLTGYNEQFF	TGCGCCAGCAGCTTGGAACAGCTAACTGGATACAATGAGCAGTTCTTC
-	TRBJ1-6	TRBV12-3/TRBV12-4	TRBD1	14	CASSQDRGGSPLHF	TGTGCCAGCAGCCAGGACAGGGGTGGTTCACCCCTCCACTTT
few	TRBJ1-5	TRBV5-1	-	18	CASSPKEGPPNSNQPQHF	TGCGCCAGCAGCCCTAAGGAGGGTCCACCGAATAGCAATCAGCCCCAGCATTTT
many	TRBJ2-1	TRBV29-1	TRBD1	12	CSVGVGTVGQFF	TGCAGCGTTGGCGTCGGGACAGTCGGGCAGTTCTTC
few	TRBJ2-7	TRBV4-2	TRBD2	19	CASSQDLGTSVISSYEQYF	TGTGCCAGCAGCCAAGATTTAGGGACTAGCGTTATTAGCTCCTACGAGCAGTACTTC
-	TRBJ2-2	TRBV5-6	TRBD1	15	CASSGTGGSTGELFF	TGTGCCAGCAGCGGGACAGGGGGAAGCACCGGGGAGCTGTTTTTT
-	TRBJ2-5	TRBV7-9	-	15	CASSLVVGNKETQYF	TGTGCCAGCAGCTTAGTAGTCGGGAACAAAGAGACCCAGTACTTC
-	TRBJ2-7	TRBV20-1	TRBD1	13	CSATRDRGHEQYF	TGCAGTGCTACCCGGGACAGGGGCCACGAGCAGTACTTC
many	TRBJ2-2	TRBV25-1	-	12	CARGRNTGELFF	TGTGCCAGAGGGCGGAACACCGGGGAGCTGTTTTTT
few	TRBJ1-1	TRBV7-2	-	14	CASSPGRYSTEAFF	TGTGCCAGCAGCCCAGGCCGGTATAGTACTGAAGCTTTCTTT
-	TRBJ2-7	TRBV6-2/TRBV6-3	-	15	CASSYSLDSAYEQYF	TGTGCCAGCAGTTACTCCCTCGACTCTGCCTACGAGCAGTACTTC
many	TRBJ2-1	TRBV5-5	-	15	CASSFVFFGSNEQFF	TGTGCCAGCAGCTTTGTCTTTTTCGGTTCCAATGAGCAGTTCTTC
few	TRBJ1-1	TRBV10-3	-	14	CAIALGGANTEAFF	TGTGCCATCGCCCTGGGGGGGGCGAACACTGAAGCTTTCTTT
-	TRBJ2-7	TRBV7-6	TRBD2	14	CASSSSSGGYEQYF	TGTGCCAGCAGCTCTTCTAGCGGGGGATACGAGCAGTACTTC
-	TRBJ2-3	TRBV3-1	-	16	CASSTLAGTSTDTQYF	TGTGCCAGCAGCACGCTGGCGGGGACTAGCACAGATACGCAGTATTTT
few	TRBJ2-5	TRBV20-1	TRBD1	14	CSATRQGMRETQYF	TGCAGTGCTACGAGACAGGGGATGCGGGAGACCCAGTACTTC
few	TRBJ2-5	TRBV7-3	-	15	CASSRAGGLQETQYF	TGTGCCAGCAGCCGGGCTGGTGGGCTCCAAGAGACCCAGTACTTC
-	TRBJ1-2	TRBV6-5	-	14	CASSYSMQSHGYTF	TGTGCCAGCAGTTACTCGATGCAAAGCCATGGCTACACCTTC
few	TRBJ1-2	TRBV14	TRBD1	13	CASSLDRVYGYTF	TGTGCCAGCAGCCTGGACAGGGTCTATGGCTACACCTTC
-	TRBJ2-7	TRBV6-1	-	15	CASSTQAGLYNEQYF	TGTGCCAGCAGTACCCAGGCGGGGTTATACAATGAGCAGTACTTC
-	TRBJ2-5	TRBV7-2	-	13	CASNRGGQETQYF	TGTGCCAGCAACAGGGGGGGGCAAGAGACCCAGTACTTC
-	TRBJ2-7	TRBV7-2	TRBD1	15	CASSLVHGTGGEQYF	TGTGCCAGCAGCTTAGTCCACGGGACAGGTGGCGAGCAGTACTTC
-	TRBJ2-5	TRBV12-3/TRBV12-4	TRBD2	18	CASSTGLAGGPWQETQYF	TGTGCCAGCAGTACGGGACTAGCGGGGGGGCCCTGGCAAGAGACCCAGTACTTC
-	TRBJ2-7	TRBV5-1	-	15	CASNSDGASSYEQYF	TGCGCCAGCAACTCGGACGGGGCAAGCTCCTACGAGCAGTACTTC
few	TRBJ1-5	TRBV12-3/TRBV12-4	-	14	CASSLQGVEQPQHF	TGTGCCAGCAGTCTCCAGGGAGTGGAACAGCCCCAGCATTTT
few	TRBJ2-6	TRBV6-5	-	16	CASSSTTFSGANVLTF	TGTGCCAGCAGTTCCACGACTTTCTCTGGGGCCAACGTCCTGACTTTC
many	TRBJ1-1	TRBV7-8	-	15	CASSGGAMLNTEAFF	TGTGCCAGCAGTGGGGGCGCGATGCTCAACACTGAAGCTTTCTTT
-	TRBJ2-3	TRBV11-2	TRBD1	18	CASSLVGPGTGPADTQYF	TGTGCCAGCAGCTTAGTGGGACCCGGGACAGGGCCGGCAGATACGCAGTATTTT
few	TRBJ2-4	TRBV7-2	-	11	CASSFSGLRSF	TGTGCCAGCAGCTTTTCAGGACTCCGTTCCTTC
many	TRBJ2-3	TRBV29-1	TRBD1	11	CSPQGADTQYF	TGCAGTCCCCAGGGGGCAGATACGCAGTATTTT
-	TRBJ1-1	TRBV6-2/TRBV6-3	-	14	CASSYSDFNTEAFF	TGTGCCAGCAGTTACTCTGACTTTAACACTGAAGCTTTCTTT
-	TRBJ2-5	TRBV12-3/TRBV12-4	-	18	CASSLALKGIGTKETQYF	TGTGCCAGCAGTTTAGCGCTAAAGGGTATCGGTACAAAAGAGACCCAGTACTTC
many	TRBJ2-7	TRBV4-1	TRBD2	18	CASSQGLIIPSGRGEQYF	TGCGCCAGCAGCCAAGGGCTCATCATCCCTAGCGGGAGAGGCGAGCAGTACTTC
-	TRBJ2-3	TRBV7-2	-	16	CASSPTRAALRDTQYF	TGTGCCAGCAGCCCAACTCGGGCAGCGCTTCGTGATACGCAGTATTTT
-	TRBJ2-7	TRBV6-1	-	12	CASSLFSNEQYF	TGTGCCAGCAGCCTCTTTTCCAACGAGCAGTACTTC